This T cell receptor (beta chain) was identified during a study of blood T cell repertoires in COVID-19. Libraries were prepared by immunoSEQ multiplex PCR; TCRdb keeps only in-frame clonotypes and omits some of them. The sample lists some 270,000 clones, approximately 90% seen once, with 4.1% in the top ten. The sequenced sample was PBMCs or T cells enriched from blood (not recorded which). This clonotype was sampled from a woman aged 30 to 39 with acute COVID-19.

The CDR3 sequence is CASSEESPETQYF. The CDR3 nucleotides are TGTGCCAGCAGTGAAGAGAGCCCGGAGACCCAGTACTTC. The chain recombines TRBV2 with TRBJ2-5; D remains unclear. Germline CDR1 SNHLY, CDR2 FYNNEI. V was trimmed by 1 base and J by 5 bases, leaving 8 bases between them. There are 13 residues in the CDR3.